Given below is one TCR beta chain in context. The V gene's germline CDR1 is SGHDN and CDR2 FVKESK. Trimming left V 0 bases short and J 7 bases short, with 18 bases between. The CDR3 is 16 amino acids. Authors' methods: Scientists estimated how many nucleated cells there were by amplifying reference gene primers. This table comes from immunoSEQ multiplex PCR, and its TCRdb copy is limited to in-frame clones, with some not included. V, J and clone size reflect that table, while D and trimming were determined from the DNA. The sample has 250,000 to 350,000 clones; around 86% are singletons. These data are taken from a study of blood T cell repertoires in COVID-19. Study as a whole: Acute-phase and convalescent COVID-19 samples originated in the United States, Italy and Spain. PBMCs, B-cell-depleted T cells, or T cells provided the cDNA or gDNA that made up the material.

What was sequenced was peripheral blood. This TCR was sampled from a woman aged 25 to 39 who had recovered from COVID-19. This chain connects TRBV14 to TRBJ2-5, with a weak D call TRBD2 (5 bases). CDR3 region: CASSQERETFGRTQYF. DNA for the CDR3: TGTGCCAGCAGCCAAGAAAGGGAGACCTTTGGTCGGACCCAGTACTTC.